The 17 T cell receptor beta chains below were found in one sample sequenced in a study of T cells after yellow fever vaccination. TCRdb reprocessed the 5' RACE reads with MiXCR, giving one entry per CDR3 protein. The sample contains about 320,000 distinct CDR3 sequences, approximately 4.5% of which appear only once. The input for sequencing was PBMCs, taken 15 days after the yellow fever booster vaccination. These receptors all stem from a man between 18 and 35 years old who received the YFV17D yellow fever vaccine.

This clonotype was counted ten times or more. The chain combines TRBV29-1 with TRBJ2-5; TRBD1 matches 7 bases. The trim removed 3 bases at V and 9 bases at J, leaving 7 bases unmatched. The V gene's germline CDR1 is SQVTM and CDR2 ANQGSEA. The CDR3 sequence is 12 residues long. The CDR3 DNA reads TGCAGCGTTGACGGGACAGTTGGGGCCCAGTACTTC. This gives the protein CSVDGTVGAQYF.

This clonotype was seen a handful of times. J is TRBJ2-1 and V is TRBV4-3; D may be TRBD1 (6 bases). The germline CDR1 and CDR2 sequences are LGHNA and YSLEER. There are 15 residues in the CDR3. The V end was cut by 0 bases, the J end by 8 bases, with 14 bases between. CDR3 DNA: TGCGCCAGCAGCCAAGATTCACTCAGGGGCGATGAGCAGTTCTTC. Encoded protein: CASSQDSLRGDEQFF.

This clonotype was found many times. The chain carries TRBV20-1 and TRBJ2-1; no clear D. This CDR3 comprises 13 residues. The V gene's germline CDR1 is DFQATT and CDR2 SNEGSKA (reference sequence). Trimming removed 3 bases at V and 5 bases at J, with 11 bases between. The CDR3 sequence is CSASPDLHNEQFF. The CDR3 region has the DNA TGCAGTGCTAGCCCGGACCTCCACAATGAGCAGTTCTTC.

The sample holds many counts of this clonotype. The CDR3 DNA is TGTGCCAGCAGCTTAGCGATGTCTGGCTCCTACAATGAGCAGTTCTTC. Its translation is CASSLAMSGSYNEQFF. The chain has TRBV7-2 and TRBJ2-1, with D uncertain. Deletions cut 0 bases from V and 0 bases from J, with 9 bases between. The CDR3 is 16 amino acids. The V gene's germline CDR1 is SGHTA and CDR2 FQGNSA.

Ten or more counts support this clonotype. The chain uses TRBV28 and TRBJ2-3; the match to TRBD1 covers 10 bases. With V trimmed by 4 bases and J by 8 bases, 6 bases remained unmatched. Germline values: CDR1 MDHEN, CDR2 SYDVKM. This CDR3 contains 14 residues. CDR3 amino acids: CASSSDRGTGTQYF. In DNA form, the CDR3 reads TGTGCCAGCAGTTCGGACAGGGGGACTGGTACGCAGTATTTT.

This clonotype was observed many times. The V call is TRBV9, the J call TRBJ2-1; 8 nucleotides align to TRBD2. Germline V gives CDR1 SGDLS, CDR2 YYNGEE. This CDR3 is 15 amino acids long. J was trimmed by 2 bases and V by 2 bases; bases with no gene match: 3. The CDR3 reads CASSVRLAPYNEQFF. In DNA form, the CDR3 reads TGTGCCAGCAGCGTCCGACTAGCGCCCTACAATGAGCAGTTCTTC.

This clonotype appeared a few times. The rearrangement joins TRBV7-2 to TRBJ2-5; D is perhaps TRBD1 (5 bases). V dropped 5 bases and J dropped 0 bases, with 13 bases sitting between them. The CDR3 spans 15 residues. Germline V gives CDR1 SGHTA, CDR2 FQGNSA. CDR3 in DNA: TGTGCCAGCAGCAGGGGTTTACCTTACCAAGAGACCCAGTACTTC. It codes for CASSRGLPYQETQYF.

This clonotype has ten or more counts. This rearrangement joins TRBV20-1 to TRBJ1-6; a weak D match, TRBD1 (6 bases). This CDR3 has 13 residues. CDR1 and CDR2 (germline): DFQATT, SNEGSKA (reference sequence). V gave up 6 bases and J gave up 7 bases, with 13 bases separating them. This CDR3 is CSAKQGSNSPLHF. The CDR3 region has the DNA TGCAGTGCGAAACAGGGAAGCAATTCACCCCTCCACTTT.

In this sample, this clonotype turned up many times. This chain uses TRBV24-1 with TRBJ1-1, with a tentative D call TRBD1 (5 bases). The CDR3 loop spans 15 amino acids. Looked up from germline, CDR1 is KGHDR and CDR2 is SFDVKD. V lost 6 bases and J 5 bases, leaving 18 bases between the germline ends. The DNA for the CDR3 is TGTGCCACCAGTCCCGGTTATGAGGGGACGACTGAAGCTTTCTTT. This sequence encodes CATSPGYEGTTEAFF.

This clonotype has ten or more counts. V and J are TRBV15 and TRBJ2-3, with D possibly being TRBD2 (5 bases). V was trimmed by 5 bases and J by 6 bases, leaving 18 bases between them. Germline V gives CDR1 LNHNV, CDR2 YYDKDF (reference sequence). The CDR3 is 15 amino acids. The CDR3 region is CATSRGSEPVDTQYF. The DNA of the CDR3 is TGTGCCACCAGCCGGGGATCGGAGCCGGTGGATACGCAGTATTTT.

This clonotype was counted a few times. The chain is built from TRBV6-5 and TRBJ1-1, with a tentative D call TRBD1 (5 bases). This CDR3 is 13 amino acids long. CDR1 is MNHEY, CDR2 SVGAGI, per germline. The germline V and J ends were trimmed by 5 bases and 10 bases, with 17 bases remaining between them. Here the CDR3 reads CASSTIGGVVAFF. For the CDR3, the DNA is TGTGCCAGCAGTACCATCGGGGGGGTGGTAGCTTTCTTT.

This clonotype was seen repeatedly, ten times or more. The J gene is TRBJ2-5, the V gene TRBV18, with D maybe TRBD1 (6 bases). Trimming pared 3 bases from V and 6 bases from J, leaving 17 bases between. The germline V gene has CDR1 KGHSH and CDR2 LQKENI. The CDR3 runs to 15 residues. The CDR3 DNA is TGTGCCAGCTCACCTACCCCAAGACAGGCAAAGACCCAGTACTTC. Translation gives CASSPTPRQAKTQYF. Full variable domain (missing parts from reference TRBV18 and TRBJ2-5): NAGVMQNPRHLVRRRGQEARLRCSPMKGHSHVYWYRQLPEEGLKFMVYLQKENIIDESGMPKERFSAEFPKEGPSILRIQQVVRGDSAAYFCASSPTPRQAKTQYFGPGTRLLVL.

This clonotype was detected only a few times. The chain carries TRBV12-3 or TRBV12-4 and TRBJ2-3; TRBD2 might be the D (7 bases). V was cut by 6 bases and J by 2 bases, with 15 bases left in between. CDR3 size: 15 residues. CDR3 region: CASSLQGLNTDTQYF. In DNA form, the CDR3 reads TGTGCCAGCAGCTTACAGGGACTAAACACAGATACGCAGTATTTT.

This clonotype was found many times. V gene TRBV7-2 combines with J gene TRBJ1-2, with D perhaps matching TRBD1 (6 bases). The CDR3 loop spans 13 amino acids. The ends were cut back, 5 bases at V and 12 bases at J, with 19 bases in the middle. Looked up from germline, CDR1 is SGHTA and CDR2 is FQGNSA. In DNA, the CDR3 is TGTGCCAGCAGCGGGAGGGGGAACTTAGGTCACACCTTC. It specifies CASSGRGNLGHTF. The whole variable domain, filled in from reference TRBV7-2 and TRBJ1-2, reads GAGVSQSPSNKVTEKGKDVELRCDPISGHTALYWYRQSLGQGLEFLIYFQGNSAPDKSGLPSDRFSAERTGGSVSTLTIQRTQQEDSAVYLCASSGRGNLGHTFGSGTRLTVV.

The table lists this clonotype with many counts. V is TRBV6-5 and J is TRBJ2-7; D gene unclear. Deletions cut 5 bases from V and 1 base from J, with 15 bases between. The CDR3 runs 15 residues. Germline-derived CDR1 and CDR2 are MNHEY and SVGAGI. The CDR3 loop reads CASSRMVDRSYEQYF. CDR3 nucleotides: TGTGCCAGCAGTAGAATGGTGGACCGTTCCTACGAGCAGTACTTC.

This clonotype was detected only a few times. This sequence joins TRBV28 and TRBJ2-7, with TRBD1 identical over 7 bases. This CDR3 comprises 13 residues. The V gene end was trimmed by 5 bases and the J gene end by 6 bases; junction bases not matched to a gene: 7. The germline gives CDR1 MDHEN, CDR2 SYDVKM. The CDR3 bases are TGTGCCAGCAGTCGGACAGGCCTGCTCGAGCAGTACGTC. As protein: CASSRTGLLEQYV.

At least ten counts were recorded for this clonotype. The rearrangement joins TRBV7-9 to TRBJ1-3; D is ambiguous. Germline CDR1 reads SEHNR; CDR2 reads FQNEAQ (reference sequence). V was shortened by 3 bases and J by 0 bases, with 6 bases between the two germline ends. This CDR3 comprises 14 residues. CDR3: CASSFRNSGNTIYF. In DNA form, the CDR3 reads TGTGCCAGCAGCTTCCGGAACTCTGGAAACACCATATATTTT.